This T cell receptor beta chain was recovered during a study of Graves' ophthalmopathy and Graves' hyperthyroidism. Whole-study context: Peripheral blood was gathered at first diagnosis, ahead of any treatment whatsoever.

Fresh peripheral blood (about 9 ml) yielded the PBMCs. The authors amplified TCR beta CDR3 regions from RNA transcripts. The authors performed first-round RT-PCR with HTBI primers and then a second-round multiplex PCR. TCRdb ran MiXCR on the multiplex PCR reads and lists one entry per CDR3 protein. This sample has around 600,000 distinct CDR3 sequences, with more than 40% found just once. There are a few counts of this clonotype. Its antigen is not identified. Study findings and constraints: Most expanded thyroid clonotypes above 0.001 frequency also appeared in blood.

Sequencing was done on a sample of peripheral blood. The origin of this receptor is an adult man with Graves' ophthalmopathy.

The CDR3, as DNA: TGTGCCAGCAGTTCGACCGACAGGGCACGTGAGAGCAACTATGGCTACACCTTC. This sequence encodes CASSSTDRARESNYGYTF. V and J are TRBV12-3 or TRBV12-4 and TRBJ1-2; 7 bases line up with TRBD1. V lost 4 bases and J lost 2; bases outside the gene matches: 16. CDR3 length: 18 amino acids.